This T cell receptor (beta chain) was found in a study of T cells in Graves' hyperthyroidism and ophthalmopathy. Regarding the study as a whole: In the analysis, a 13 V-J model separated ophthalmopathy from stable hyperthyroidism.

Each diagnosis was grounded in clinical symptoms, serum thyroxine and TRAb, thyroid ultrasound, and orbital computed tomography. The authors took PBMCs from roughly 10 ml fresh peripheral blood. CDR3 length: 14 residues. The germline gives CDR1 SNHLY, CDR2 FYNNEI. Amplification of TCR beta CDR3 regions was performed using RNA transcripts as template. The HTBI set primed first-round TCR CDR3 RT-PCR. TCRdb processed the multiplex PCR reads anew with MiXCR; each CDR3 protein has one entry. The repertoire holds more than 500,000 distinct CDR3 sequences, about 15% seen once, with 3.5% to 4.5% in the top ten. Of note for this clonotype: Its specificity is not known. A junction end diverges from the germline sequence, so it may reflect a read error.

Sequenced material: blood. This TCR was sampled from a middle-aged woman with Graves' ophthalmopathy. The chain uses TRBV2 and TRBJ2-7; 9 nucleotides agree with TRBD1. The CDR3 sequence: CVSTGTGNSYEQYF. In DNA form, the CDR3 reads TGTGTCAGCACCGGGACAGGGAATTCCTACGAGCAGTACTTC.